This is a list of T cell receptor beta chains from one sample in a study of blood T cell repertoires in COVID-19. Libraries were prepared by immunoSEQ multiplex PCR; TCRdb keeps only in-frame clonotypes and omits some of them. The data contain about 140,000 clones, roughly nine tenths of them seen just once; the ten biggest clones take up around 1.6%. Sequencing input: peripheral blood. The receptor source for this set is a human donor in a cohort sampled during active COVID-19. Each CDR3 is given with its conserved first and last residue. D genes are given only for firm matches.

TRBJ2-5 | TRBV4-2 | TRBD2 | CASSQESSGGAVDETQYF
TRBJ1-4 | TRBV7-2 | NA | CASSLGGNNEKLFF
TRBJ1-1 | TRBV4-1 | TRBD1 | CASSQNRGSMNTEAFF
TRBJ1-5 | TRBV4-1 | NA | CASSRGSNQPQHF
TRBJ1-4 | TRBV7-8 | TRBD1 | CASSPRTGEKLFF
TRBJ2-5 | TRBV11-2 | TRBD1 | CASNSKPAGGRETQYF
TRBJ1-3 | TRBV7-2 | NA | CASSLSWAPGNTIYF
TRBJ1-2 | TRBV19 | TRBD1 | CASSPRDRGGLYGYTF
TRBJ1-2 | TRBV5-4 | NA | CASSLATNYGYTF
TRBJ2-3 | TRBV5-1 | NA | CASSTGTAYTDTQYF
TRBJ2-5 | TRBV7-2 | TRBD2 | CASSERLAGEEETQYF
TRBJ1-2 | TRBV10-3 | TRBD1 | CAISEDRGVNYGYTF
TRBJ2-1 | TRBV7-3 | TRBD2 | CASRSTSGGVYNEQFF
TRBJ1-5 | TRBV27 | TRBD1 | CASRPTGAEINQPQHF
TRBJ1-1 | TRBV7-2 | NA | CASSPRGRGFTYTEAFF
TRBJ1-4 | TRBV30 | TRBD1 | CAWSPPGQQNEKLFF
TRBJ1-1 | TRBV6-1 | NA | CASSERGPETEAFF
TRBJ1-1 | TRBV6-2/TRBV6-3 | TRBD1 | CASSYPGQQAFF
TRBJ2-5 | TRBV4-1 | TRBD2 | CASSQILIVPPGGQETQYF
TRBJ1-4 | TRBV25-1 | NA | CASSGSSEKLFF
TRBJ2-7 | TRBV6-5 | TRBD2 | CASSYLPSGGGYEQYF
TRBJ2-4 | TRBV6-5 | TRBD1 | CASSYTRQGANIQYF
TRBJ1-2 | TRBV12-2 | NA | CASRLRTVRQLNYGYTF
TRBJ1-1 | TRBV5-4 | NA | CASSPKAGTLGTEAFF
TRBJ2-5 | TRBV6-5 | NA | CASIWSAGPQETQYF
TRBJ2-2 | TRBV6-1 | TRBD2 | CASSEAGLAGGPGSGELFF
TRBJ2-6 | TRBV7-2 | TRBD2 | CASSLASGGSGANVLTF
TRBJ2-3 | TRBV4-1 | TRBD2 | CASSLAGVLTDTQYF
TRBJ1-4 | TRBV21-1 | NA | CASSNSRDRESEKLFF
TRBJ1-5 | TRBV6-1 | TRBD1 | CASSGNRGSSNQPQHF